These T cell receptor beta chains were read from a single sample in a study of radiotherapy plus CTLA-4 blockade in lung cancer. The data were produced by immunoSEQ multiplex PCR, yet TCRdb's version contains in-frame clones alone and is incomplete. The top ten clones hold 2% to 2.5% of a sample with about 110,000 clones, about 84% of them seen once. Sequenced here: peripheral blood, sampled from a patient treated with radiotherapy plus ipilimumab. These receptors originate from a human donor with non-small cell lung cancer that progressed on radiotherapy plus ipilimumab. Some clones in this sample may be carry-over from other donors' samples. Both conserved end residues are part of each CDR3. The D gene is left open where the match is weak. The size field is filled for only some rows; it gives once, few, many or a size class.

-	-	TRBV2	TRBJ1-1	TGTGCCAGCAGTGGAGAGATGAACACTGAAGCTTTCTTT	CASSGEMNTEAFF
-	once	TRBV19	TRBJ1-5	TGTGCCAGCTCGAGTCAGAGCAATCAGCCCCAGCATTTT	CASSSQSNQPQHF
-	-	TRBV9	TRBJ2-7	TGTGCCAGCAGCGTAGTGAAGGGGGGCTCCTACGAGCAGTACTTC	CASSVVKGGSYEQYF
-	-	TRBV7-6	TRBJ2-1	TGTGCCAGCAGCTTAAACCGCGGTAGGGAAGAGCAGTTCTTC	CASSLNRGREEQFF
TRBD2	-	TRBV29-1	TRBJ2-5	TGCAGCGTACATCGACTAGCGGTTCGTGGGACCCAGTACTTC	CSVHRLAVRGTQYF
-	-	TRBV5-4	TRBJ1-1	TGTGCCAGCAGCCGCGGAGGTATCATTCAGAACACTGAAGCTTTCTTT	CASSRGGIIQNTEAFF
-	-	TRBV9	TRBJ1-1	TGTGCCAGCAGCGTCCAGGGTAACCTAAACACTGAAGCTTTCTTT	CASSVQGNLNTEAFF
-	once	TRBV6-5	TRBJ1-3	TGTGCCAGCAGTTATACCCTCAGGGCCGGAAACACCATATATTTT	CASSYTLRAGNTIYF
-	-	TRBV5-8	TRBJ2-2	TGTGCCAGCAGCTTGGGGGCTAGCTCAAACACCGGGGAGCTGTTTTTT	CASSLGASSNTGELFF
TRBD1	-	TRBV2	TRBJ2-7	TGTGCCAGCAGTATCGGGACAGGGGGATCCTACGAGCAGTACTTC	CASSIGTGGSYEQYF
TRBD2	few	TRBV5-4	TRBJ2-3	TGTGCCAGCAGCCCCGGGACTAGCGGCTTCACAGATACGCAGTATTTT	CASSPGTSGFTDTQYF
-	-	TRBV7-2	TRBJ1-6	TGTGCCAGCAGCTTATTCAGTGGGGTAGATTCACCCCTCCACTTT	CASSLFSGVDSPLHF
-	once	TRBV7-9	TRBJ2-2	TGTGCCAGCAGCTTAGCGCTACTGACCGGGGAGCTGTTTTTT	CASSLALLTGELFF
-	-	TRBV7-2	TRBJ1-6	TGTGCCAGCAGCCTCCTACAGGGTCTGTATTCACCCCTCCACTTT	CASSLLQGLYSPLHF
TRBD1	once	TRBV7-9	TRBJ1-1	TGTGCCAGCAGCTCGCGAGGGGGCGGGTACACTGAAGCTTTCTTT	CASSSRGGGYTEAFF
-	-	TRBV6-1	TRBJ1-1	TGTGCCAGCAGTGAAGCGTGGCGTCTGAACACTGAAGCTTTCTTT	CASSEAWRLNTEAFF
-	-	TRBV7-3	TRBJ2-2	TGTGCCAGCAGCCCCATAGGAGGGGCGAACACCGGGGAGCTGTTTTTT	CASSPIGGANTGELFF
TRBD1	-	TRBV7-3	TRBJ1-2	TGTGCCAGCAGCTTAACGCAGGGGGCGCGTAGTGGCTACACCTTC	CASSLTQGARSGYTF
-	-	TRBV9	TRBJ2-1	TGTGCCAGCAGCGATAATTACAGGGCCTTATACAATGAGCAGTTCTTC	CASSDNYRALYNEQFF
-	-	TRBV19	TRBJ1-3	TGTGCCAGTAGCTCGGGGAGTAACACCATATATTTT	CASSSGSNTIYF
-	-	TRBV18	TRBJ2-7	TGTGCCAGCTCACCAAGGTCAGGGAGTCGTCGCGAGCAGTACTTC	CASSPRSGSRREQYF
-	-	TRBV6-6	TRBJ1-3	TGTGCCAGCGGCGCCTCTGGAAACACCATATATTTT	CASGASGNTIYF
TRBD1	-	TRBV2	TRBJ2-2	TGTGCCAGCAGTCAGGACAGGGCTCCCGGGGAGCTGTTTTTT	CASSQDRAPGELFF
-	once	TRBV2	TRBJ1-2	TGTGCCACAAACCCGGGGGCGGCTTATGGCTACACCTTC	CATNPGAAYGYTF
-	-	TRBV19	TRBJ2-7	TGTGCCAGTAGTACCACTCAGGGCTACGAGCAGTACTTC	CASSTTQGYEQYF
-	-	TRBV5-1	TRBJ2-1	TGCGCCAGCAGATTGAGCTCCTACAATGAGCAGTTCTTC	CASRLSSYNEQFF
-	-	TRBV19	TRBJ1-5	TGTGCCAGTAGATTCAGCAATCAGCCCCAGCATTTT	CASRFSNQPQHF
TRBD1	many	TRBV4-3	TRBJ1-2	TGCGCCAGCAGCCAAGAACGGACAGGGGGTTATGGCTACACCTTC	CASSQERTGGYGYTF
-	-	TRBV9	TRBJ1-2	TGTGCCAGCAGTAACTCGGGGGTCGCCTATGGCTACACCTTC	CASSNSGVAYGYTF
-	-	TRBV11-3	TRBJ2-3	TGTGCCAGCAGCCCTGGGGGGAGCACAGATACGCAGTATTTT	CASSPGGSTDTQYF
-	-	TRBV9	TRBJ2-7	TGTGCCAGCAGCGTGGGGGTTTCCTACGAGCAGTACTTC	CASSVGVSYEQYF
-	once	TRBV7-2	TRBJ1-1	TGTGCCAGCAGCTTCAGGGTCATGAACACTGAAGCTTTCTTT	CASSFRVMNTEAFF
-	-	TRBV20-1	TRBJ1-2	TGCAGTGCTAGGCCCCCAGTTGGCTACACCTTC	CSARPPVGYTF
TRBD2	-	TRBV7-9	TRBJ2-5	TGTGCCAGCAGCCCCCGCGGGGGGGCGGGGGAGACCCAGTACTTC	CASSPRGGAGETQYF